This T cell receptor beta chain emerged from a study of cytomegalovirus exposure and HLA in healthy donors. Study as a whole: The same platform as the 650 to 700 first-cohort repertoires was used for the 110 or so validation repertoires, a later analysis reported.

Sequenced by immunoSEQ multiplex PCR; TCRdb stores in-frame clones only, minus some. Among 71,000 or so clones listed, about 94% were seen once. This clone was picked up one time. Its target is not known. CDR3 size: 18 residues. Germline V gives CDR1 SEHNR, CDR2 FQNEAQ (reference sequence). V shed 4 bases, J shed 5 bases, and the junction held 20 bases outside the gene matches. Regarding the study as a whole: The investigators catalogued 150 to 200 TCR beta chains as cytomegalovirus-associated. Published work reported that the classifier diagnosed cytomegalovirus status with high specificity and sensitivity. Within the approximately 110 validation repertoires, first-cohort TCR clusters tended to co-occur, according to a later analysis.

This sequence was found in a woman under 30 in good health and CMV-seronegative. The source material was PBMCs. This sequence joins TRBV7-9 and TRBJ2-7; 7 nucleotides line up with TRBD1. The CDR3 here is CASSSDRAFKSRPHEQYF. The CDR3 nucleotides are TGTGCCAGCAGCTCCGACAGGGCTTTTAAATCGCGTCCCCACGAGCAGTACTTC.